Below, 5 T cell receptor beta chains from the same sample are listed, as sequenced in a study of cytomegalovirus exposure and HLA in healthy donors. The PCR was carried out with 60 Vbeta primers and 13 Jbeta primers. Profiled with immunoSEQ multiplex PCR; TCRdb holds only in-frame clones, not every one. The sample has around 180,000 clones, around four fifths seen once. The sequencing input was PBMCs. These receptor sequences come from a woman aged 50 to 60 in good health and CMV-seropositive.

This clone was picked up a small number of times. The chain is built from TRBV7-8 and TRBJ2-5; TRBD2 is a possible D gene (5 bases). CDR1 is SGHVS and CDR2 is FQNEAQ in the germline V gene. V was trimmed by 0 bases and J by 5 bases, leaving 16 bases between them. This CDR3 is built from 16 residues. The CDR3 loop is CASSLAYKGRGETQYF. For the CDR3, the DNA is TGTGCCAGCAGCTTAGCGTACAAAGGCAGAGGGGAGACCCAGTACTTC. The variable domain in full, with the rest retrieved from reference TRBV7-8 and TRBJ2-5, is GAGVSQSPRYKVAKRGQDVALRCDPISGHVSLFWYQQALGQGPEFLTYFQNEAQLDKSGLPSDRFFAERPEGSVSTLKIQRTQQEDSAVYLCASSLAYKGRGETQYFGPGTRLLVL.

Only a few counts were recorded for this clone. The chain carries TRBV4-2 and TRBJ2-5; D is possibly TRBD1 (6 bases). Between the trimmed V and J ends, which lost 0 bases and 5 bases, there was a span of 13 bases. The germline CDR1 and CDR2 sequences are LGHNA and YNFKEQ. The CDR3 is 15 residues long. CDR3 region: CASSQDPRGQETQYF. In DNA form, the CDR3 reads TGTGCCAGCAGCCAAGATCCGCGAGGACAGGAGACCCAGTACTTC.

CDR3 amino acids: CASSPGTRFHEQFF. CDR3 bases: TGTGCCAGCAGCCCAGGGACTAGATTCCATGAGCAGTTCTTC. The chain couples TRBV11-2 to TRBJ2-1; 8 positions match TRBD2. The germline V gene encodes CDR1 SGHAT and CDR2 FQNNGV. The CDR3 is 14 residues long. J lost 8 bases, V lost 5 bases, and 8 bases had no gene match.

The rearrangement uses TRBV6-5 and TRBJ2-7; TRBD2 matches 12 bases. Unmatched junction bases numbered 7, after V lost 6 bases and J lost 4 bases. The CDR3 is 15 residues long. The germline V gene encodes CDR1 MNHEY and CDR2 SVGAGI. As DNA, the CDR3 is TGTGCCAGCAGAGACACTAGCGGGGGGCATTACGAGCAGTACTTC. Its protein product is CASRDTSGGHYEQYF.

The rearrangement links TRBV27 to TRBJ2-5, with D maybe TRBD1 (5 bases). Trimming removed 1 base from V and 2 bases from J, with 8 bases in between. Germline loops: CDR1 MNHEY, CDR2 SMNVEV (reference sequence). CDR3 size: 14 residues. The CDR3 spells CASSLYRQQETQYF. Written as DNA, the CDR3 is TGTGCCAGCAGTTTATACCGACAGCAAGAGACCCAGTACTTC.